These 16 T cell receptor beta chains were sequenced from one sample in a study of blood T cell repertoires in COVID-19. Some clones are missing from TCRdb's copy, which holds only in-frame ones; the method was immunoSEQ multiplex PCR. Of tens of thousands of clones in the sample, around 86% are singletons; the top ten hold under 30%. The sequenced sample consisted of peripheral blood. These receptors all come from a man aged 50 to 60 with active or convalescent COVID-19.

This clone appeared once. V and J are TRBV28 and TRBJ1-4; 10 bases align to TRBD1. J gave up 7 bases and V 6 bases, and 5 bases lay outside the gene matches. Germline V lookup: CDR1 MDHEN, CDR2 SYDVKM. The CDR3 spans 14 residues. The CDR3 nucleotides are TGTGCCAGCAGGCCGACAGGGGGCCCTGAAAAACTGTTTTTT. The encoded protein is CASRPTGGPEKLFF.

The CDR3 here is CASSQVDRGTEAFF. CDR3 bases: TGTGCCAGCAGCCAAGTAGACAGGGGGACTGAAGCTTTCTTT. The chain links TRBV14 to TRBJ1-1; 9 nucleotides align to TRBD1. J gave up 5 bases and V 1 base, and 2 bases lay outside the gene matches. Germline CDR1 is SGHDN and CDR2 is FVKESK. CDR3 length: 14 amino acids.

CDR3 DNA sequence: TGTGCCAGCAGCTCGACTAGCGGGTTCTCCTACGAGCAGTACTTC. Its protein is CASSSTSGFSYEQYF. V gene TRBV5-4 combines with J gene TRBJ2-7; 10 positions agree with TRBD2. The CDR3 is made up of 15 amino acids. V was clipped by 3 bases and J by 0 bases; unmatched bases: 3. Germline values: CDR1 SGHNT, CDR2 YYREEE (reference sequence).

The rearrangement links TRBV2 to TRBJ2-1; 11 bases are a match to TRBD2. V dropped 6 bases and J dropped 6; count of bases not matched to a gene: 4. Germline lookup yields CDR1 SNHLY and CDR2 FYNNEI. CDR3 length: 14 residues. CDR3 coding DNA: TGTGCCAGCAGGCTCACTAGCGGGAGCAATGAGCAGTTCTTC. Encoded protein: CASRLTSGSNEQFF.

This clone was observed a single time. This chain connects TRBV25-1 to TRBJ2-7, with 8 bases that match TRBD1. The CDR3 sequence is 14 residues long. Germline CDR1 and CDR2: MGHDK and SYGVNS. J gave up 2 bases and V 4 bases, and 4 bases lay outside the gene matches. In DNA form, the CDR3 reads TGTGCCAGCAGTGCCGAACAGGGGGCCTACGAGCAGTACTTC. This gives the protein CASSAEQGAYEQYF.

The CDR3 loop reads CATSRGEGGLGYTF. CDR3 in DNA: TGTGCCACCAGCAGAGGAGAGGGAGGGTTGGGCTACACCTTC. The chain carries TRBV15 and TRBJ1-2, with D unresolved. Germline loops: CDR1 LNHNV, CDR2 YYDKDF (reference sequence). CDR3 length: 14 residues. V gave up 1 base and J gave up 8 bases, with 14 bases separating them.

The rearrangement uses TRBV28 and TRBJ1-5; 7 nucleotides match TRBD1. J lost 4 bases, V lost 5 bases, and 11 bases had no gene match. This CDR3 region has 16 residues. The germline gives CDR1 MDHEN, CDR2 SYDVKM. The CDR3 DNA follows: TGTGCCAGCAGTCCACCGACAGGGCGAACTAATCAGCCCCAGCATTTT. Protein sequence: CASSPPTGRTNQPQHF.

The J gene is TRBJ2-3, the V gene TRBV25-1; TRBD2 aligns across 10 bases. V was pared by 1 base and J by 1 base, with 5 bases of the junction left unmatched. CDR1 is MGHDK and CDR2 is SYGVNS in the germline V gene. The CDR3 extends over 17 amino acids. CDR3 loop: CASSESASGRRTDTQYF. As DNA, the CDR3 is TGTGCCAGCAGTGAATCGGCTAGCGGGAGACGCACAGATACGCAGTATTTT.

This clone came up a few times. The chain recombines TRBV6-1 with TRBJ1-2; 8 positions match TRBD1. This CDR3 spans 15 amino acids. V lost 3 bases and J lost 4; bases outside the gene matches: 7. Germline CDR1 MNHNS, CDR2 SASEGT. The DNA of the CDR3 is TGTGCCAGCAGTGAGTCAGGACAGGGAGCCTATGGCTACACCTTC. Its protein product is CASSESGQGAYGYTF.

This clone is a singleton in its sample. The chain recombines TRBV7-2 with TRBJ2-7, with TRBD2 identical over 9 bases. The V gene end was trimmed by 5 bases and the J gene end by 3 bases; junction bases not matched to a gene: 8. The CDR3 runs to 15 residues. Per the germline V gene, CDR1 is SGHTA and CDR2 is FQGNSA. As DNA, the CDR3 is TGTGCCAGCAGCCCCGGAGGTAGCGGGGGCTACGAGCAGTACTTC. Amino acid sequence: CASSPGGSGGYEQYF.

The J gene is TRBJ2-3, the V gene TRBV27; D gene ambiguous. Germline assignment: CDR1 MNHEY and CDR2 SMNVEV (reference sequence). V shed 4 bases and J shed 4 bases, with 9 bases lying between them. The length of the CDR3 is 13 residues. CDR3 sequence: CASSSRRSDTQYF. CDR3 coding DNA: TGTGCCAGCAGTTCACGCCGGTCAGATACGCAGTATTTT.

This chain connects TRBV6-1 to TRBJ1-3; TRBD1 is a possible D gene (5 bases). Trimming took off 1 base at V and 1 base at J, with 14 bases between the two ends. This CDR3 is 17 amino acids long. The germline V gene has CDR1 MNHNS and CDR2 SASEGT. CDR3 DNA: TGTGCCAGCAGTGAAGGAGGCAGGGCCCTGTCTGGAAACACCATATATTTT. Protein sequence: CASSEGGRALSGNTIYF.

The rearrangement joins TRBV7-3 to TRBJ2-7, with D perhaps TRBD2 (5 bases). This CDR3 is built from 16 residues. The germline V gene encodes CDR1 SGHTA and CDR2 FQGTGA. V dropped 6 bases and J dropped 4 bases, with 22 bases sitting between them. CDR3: CASSPFGLAKGYEQYF. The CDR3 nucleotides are TGTGCCAGCAGTCCATTCGGACTGGCGAAAGGTTACGAGCAGTACTTC.

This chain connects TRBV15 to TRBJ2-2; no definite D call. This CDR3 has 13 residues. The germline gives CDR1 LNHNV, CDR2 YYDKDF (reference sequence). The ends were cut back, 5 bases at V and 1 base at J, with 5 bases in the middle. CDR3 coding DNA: TGTGCCACCAGCTTCGGGAACACCGGGGAGCTGTTTTTT. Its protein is CATSFGNTGELFF.

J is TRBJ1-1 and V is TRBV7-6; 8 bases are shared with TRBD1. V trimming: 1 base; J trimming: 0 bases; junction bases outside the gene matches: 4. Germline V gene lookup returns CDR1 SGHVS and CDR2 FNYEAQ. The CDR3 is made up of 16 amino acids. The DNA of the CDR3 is TGTGCCAGCAGCTTAGGGACAGGGACCATGAACACTGAAGCTTTCTTT. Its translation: CASSLGTGTMNTEAFF.

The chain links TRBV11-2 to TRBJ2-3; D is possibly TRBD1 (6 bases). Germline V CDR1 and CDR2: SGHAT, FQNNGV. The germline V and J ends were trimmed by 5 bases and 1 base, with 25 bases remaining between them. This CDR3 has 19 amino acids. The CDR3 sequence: CASSVCRGQGSLCTDTQYF. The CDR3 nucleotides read TGTGCCAGCAGCGTTTGCCGAGGGCAGGGGTCCCTCTGCACAGATACGCAGTATTTT.